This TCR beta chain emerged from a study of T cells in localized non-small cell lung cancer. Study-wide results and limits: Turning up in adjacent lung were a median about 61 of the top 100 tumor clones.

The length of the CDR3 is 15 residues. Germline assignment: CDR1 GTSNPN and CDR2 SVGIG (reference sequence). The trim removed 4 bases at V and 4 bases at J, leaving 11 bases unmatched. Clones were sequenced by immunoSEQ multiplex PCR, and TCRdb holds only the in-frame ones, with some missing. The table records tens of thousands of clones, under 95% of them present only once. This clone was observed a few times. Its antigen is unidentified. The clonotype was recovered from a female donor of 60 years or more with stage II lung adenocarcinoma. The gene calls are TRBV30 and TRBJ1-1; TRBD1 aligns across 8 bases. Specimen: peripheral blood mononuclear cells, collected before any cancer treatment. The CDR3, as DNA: TGTGCCTGGACTGGACAGGGTCTCGAGGGCACTGAAGCTTTCTTT. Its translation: CAWTGQGLEGTEAFF.